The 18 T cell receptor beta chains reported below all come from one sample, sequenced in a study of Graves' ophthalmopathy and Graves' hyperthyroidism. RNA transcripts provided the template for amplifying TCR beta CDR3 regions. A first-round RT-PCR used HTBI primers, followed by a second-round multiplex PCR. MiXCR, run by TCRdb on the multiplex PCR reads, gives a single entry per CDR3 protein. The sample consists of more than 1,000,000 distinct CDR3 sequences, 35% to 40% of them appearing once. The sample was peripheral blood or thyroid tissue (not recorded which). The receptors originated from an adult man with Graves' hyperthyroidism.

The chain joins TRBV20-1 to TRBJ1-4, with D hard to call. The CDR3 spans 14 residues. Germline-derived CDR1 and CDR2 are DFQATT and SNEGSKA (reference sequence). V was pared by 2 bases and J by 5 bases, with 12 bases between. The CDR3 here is CSARLAGQNEKLFF. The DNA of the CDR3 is TGCAGTGCTAGACTAGCGGGTCAGAATGAAAAACTGTTTTTT.

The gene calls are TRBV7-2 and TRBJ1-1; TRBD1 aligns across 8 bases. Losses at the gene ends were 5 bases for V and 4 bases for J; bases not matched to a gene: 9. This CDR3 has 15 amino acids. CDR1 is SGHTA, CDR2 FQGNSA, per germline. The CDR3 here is CASSPQDRVATEAFF. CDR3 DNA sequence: TGTGCCAGCAGCCCGCAGGACAGGGTGGCCACTGAAGCTTTCTTT.

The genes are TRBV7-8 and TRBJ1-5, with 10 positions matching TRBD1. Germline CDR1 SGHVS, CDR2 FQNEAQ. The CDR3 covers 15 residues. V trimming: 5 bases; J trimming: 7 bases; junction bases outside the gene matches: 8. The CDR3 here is CASSQGQGTGQPQHF. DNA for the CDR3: TGTGCCAGCAGCCAGGGACAGGGGACTGGACAGCCCCAGCATTTT.

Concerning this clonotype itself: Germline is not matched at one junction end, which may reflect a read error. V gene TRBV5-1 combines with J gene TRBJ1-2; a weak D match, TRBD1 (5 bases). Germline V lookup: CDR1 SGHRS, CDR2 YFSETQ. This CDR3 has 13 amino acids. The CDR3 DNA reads TGCGCCGGCAGCTTGGGCAGGGACTATGGCTACACCTTC. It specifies CAGSLGRDYGYTF.

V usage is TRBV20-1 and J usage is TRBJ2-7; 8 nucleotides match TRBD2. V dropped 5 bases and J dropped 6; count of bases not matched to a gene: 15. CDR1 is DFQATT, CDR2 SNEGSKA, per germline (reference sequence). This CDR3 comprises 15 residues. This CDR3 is CSASGAGVGGSEQYF. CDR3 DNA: TGCAGTGCTTCGGGAGCGGGAGTAGGGGGTTCCGAGCAGTACTTC.

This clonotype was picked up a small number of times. CDR3 in amino acids: CASSLPRPSGRGRYF. In DNA, the CDR3 is TGTGCCAGCAGTCTCCCTCGCCCTAGCGGGAGGGGTCGGTACTTC. The gene calls are TRBV28 and TRBJ2-7; TRBD2 agrees at 12 bases. CDR3 size: 15 residues. The junction had 14 bases not matched to a gene; V was cut back by 5 bases and J by 12 bases. Germline V lookup: CDR1 MDHEN, CDR2 SYDVKM.

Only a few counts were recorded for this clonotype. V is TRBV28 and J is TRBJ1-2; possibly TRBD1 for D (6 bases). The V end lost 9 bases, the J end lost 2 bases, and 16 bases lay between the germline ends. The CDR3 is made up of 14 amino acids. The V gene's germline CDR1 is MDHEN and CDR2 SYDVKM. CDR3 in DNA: TGTGCCAGTAACCGGGACACGACGAACTATGGCTACACCTTC. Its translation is CASNRDTTNYGYTF.

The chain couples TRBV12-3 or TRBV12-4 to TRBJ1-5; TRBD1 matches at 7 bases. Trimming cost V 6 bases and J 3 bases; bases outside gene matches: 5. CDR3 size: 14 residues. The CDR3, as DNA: TGTGCCAGCAGCGACAGGGACAACAATCAGCCCCAGCATTTT. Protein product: CASSDRDNNQPQHF.

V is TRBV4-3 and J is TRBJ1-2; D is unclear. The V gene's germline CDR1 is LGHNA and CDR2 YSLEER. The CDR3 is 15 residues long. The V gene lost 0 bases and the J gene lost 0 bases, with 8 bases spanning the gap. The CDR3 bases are TGCGCCAGCAGCCAAGACAGAATTTCTAACTATGGCTACACCTTC. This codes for CASSQDRISNYGYTF.

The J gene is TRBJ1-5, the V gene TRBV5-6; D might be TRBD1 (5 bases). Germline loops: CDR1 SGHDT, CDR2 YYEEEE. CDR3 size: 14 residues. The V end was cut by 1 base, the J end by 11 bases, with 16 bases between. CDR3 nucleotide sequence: TGTGCCAGCAGCTTGATGACCGGGGCAGAGACCCAGCATTTT. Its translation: CASSLMTGAETQHF.

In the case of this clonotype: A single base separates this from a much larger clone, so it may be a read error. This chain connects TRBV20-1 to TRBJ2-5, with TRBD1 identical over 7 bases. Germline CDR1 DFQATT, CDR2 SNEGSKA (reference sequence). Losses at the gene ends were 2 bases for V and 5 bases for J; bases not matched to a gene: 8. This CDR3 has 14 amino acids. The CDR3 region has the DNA TGCAGTGCTAGAATCCCAACAGGGGAGGAGACCCAGTACTTC. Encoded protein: CSARIPTGEETQYF.

CDR3 coding DNA: TGTGCCAGCAGTGAGGAGGGAGGGGACGGAAACACCATATATTTT. It encodes CASSEEGGDGNTIYF. The rearrangement links TRBV2 to TRBJ1-3, with D maybe TRBD1 (5 bases). Germline V lookup: CDR1 SNHLY, CDR2 FYNNEI. Trimming cost V 3 bases and J 4 bases, with 13 bases left between them. CDR3 length: 15 amino acids.

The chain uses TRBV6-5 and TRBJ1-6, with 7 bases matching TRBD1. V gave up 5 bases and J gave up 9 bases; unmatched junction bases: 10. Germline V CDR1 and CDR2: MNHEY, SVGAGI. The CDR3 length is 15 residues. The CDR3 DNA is TGTGCCAGCAGTGACGACAGGGTGAAGGCTTCACCCCTCCACTTT. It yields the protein CASSDDRVKASPLHF.

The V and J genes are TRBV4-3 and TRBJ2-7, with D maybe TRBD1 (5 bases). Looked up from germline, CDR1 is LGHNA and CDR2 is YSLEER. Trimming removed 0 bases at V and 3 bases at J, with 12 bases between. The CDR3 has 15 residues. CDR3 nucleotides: TGCGCCAGCAGCCAAGAGACAGCTACAAACTACGAGCAGTACTTC. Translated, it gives CASSQETATNYEQYF.

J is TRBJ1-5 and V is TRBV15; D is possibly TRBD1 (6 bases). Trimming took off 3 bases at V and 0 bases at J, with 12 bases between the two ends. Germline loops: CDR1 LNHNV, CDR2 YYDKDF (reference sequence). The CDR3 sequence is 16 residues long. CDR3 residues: CATSSTDRTSNQPQHF. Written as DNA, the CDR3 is TGTGCCACCAGCAGCACCGACAGGACTAGCAATCAGCCCCAGCATTTT.

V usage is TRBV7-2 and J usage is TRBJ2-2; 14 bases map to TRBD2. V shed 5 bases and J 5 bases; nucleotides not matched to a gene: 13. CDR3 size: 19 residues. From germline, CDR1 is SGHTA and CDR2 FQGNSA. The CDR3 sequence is CASSLMGLAGASRTGELFF. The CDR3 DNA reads TGTGCCAGCAGCCTGATGGGACTAGCGGGGGCCTCGAGGACCGGGGAGCTGTTTTTT. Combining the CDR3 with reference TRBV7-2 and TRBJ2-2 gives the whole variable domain GAGVSQSPSNKVTEKGKDVELRCDPISGHTALYWYRQSLGQGLEFLIYFQGNSAPDKSGLPSDRFSAERTGGSVSTLTIQRTQQEDSAVYLCASSLMGLAGASRTGELFFGEGSRLTVL.

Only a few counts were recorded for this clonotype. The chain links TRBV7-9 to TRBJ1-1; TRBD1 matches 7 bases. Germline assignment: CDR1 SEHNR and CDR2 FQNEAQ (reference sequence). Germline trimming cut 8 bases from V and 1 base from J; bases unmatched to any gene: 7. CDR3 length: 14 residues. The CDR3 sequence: CASGTRQGNTEAFF. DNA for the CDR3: TGTGCCAGCGGGACCAGACAGGGGAACACTGAAGCTTTCTTT.

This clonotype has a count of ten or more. For the CDR3, the DNA is TGCAGCGTTGAAACCCGATACTATGGCTACACCTTC. It codes for CSVETRYYGYTF. The V call is TRBV29-1, the J call TRBJ1-2; D uncertain. The V gene lost 2 bases and the J gene lost 3 bases, with 7 bases spanning the gap. Germline V gene data show CDR1 as SQVTM and CDR2 as ANQGSEA. This CDR3 is built from 12 residues.